This T cell receptor (beta chain) was observed in a study of blood T cell repertoires in COVID-19. Study context: Acute and convalescent COVID-19 samples came from the United States, Italy and Spain. The cDNA or gDNA used as material had been derived from T cells, B-cell-depleted T cells, or PBMCs.

Original handling: The assay estimated nucleated cells by amplifying reference gene primers. Only in-frame clones appear in the TCRdb table, and some are missing; sequencing was by immunoSEQ multiplex PCR. Clonal size and the V and J genes are those of that table, whereas D and trimming came from the DNA. The sample yields roughly 150,000 clones, approximately 82% seen once. V dropped 2 bases and J dropped 8 bases, with 10 bases sitting between them. The CDR3 runs 13 residues. The chain has TRBV12-3 or TRBV12-4 and TRBJ2-1; D is unresolved. The sequenced sample was peripheral blood. The sequence came from a woman aged 45-59 years with acute or convalescent COVID-19. The CDR3 protein is CASSLQVTHEQFF. In nucleotides, the CDR3 is TGTGCCAGCAGTTTACAAGTAACACATGAGCAGTTCTTC.